The present entry profiles one T cell receptor beta chain with its context. No antigen is known for it. The sample comes from a study of CXCR3-negative and CXCR3-positive naive CD8 T cells. The CDR3 extends over 16 amino acids. CDR1 and CDR2 (germline): MDHEN, SYDVKM. Study-wide results and caveats: Comparably high diversity was seen in both naive subsets, and much lower diversity in memory CD8+ cells.

The study made its TRB cDNA libraries by 5' RACE, adding UMI labels. TCRdb re-analyzed the 5' RACE reads; it lists each CDR3 protein once, without DNA. This table lists 55,000 to 65,000 distinct CDR3 sequences. Sequencing was performed on naive CXCR3- CD8+ T cells from blood. Specified subset: CD45RO-CCR7+CD27+CD95- naive CD8+ T cells lacking CXCR3 (TNR3-). The chain has TRBV28 and TRBJ2-5; TCRdb reports TRBD2, a call that lacks DNA to check it against. This TCR derives from a human donor in good health. Some clones in this sample may be carry-over from other donors' samples. Here the CDR3 reads CASSFPSSGSGETQYF.